This passage covers 20 T cell receptor beta chains from one sample sequenced in a study of blood T cells in healthy people across ages. Primers used in a second PCR of roughly 6 to 12 cycles were a sample-barcoded 5' primer and a J-beta primer mix. TCRdb independently ran MiXCR on the 5' RACE reads; one entry per CDR3 protein. The profile shows around 1.7 million distinct CDR3 sequences, 28% of them singletons. The sequenced sample was blood. The receptors were gathered from a woman aged 25 to 45 in good health.

The chain carries TRBV10-3 and TRBJ1-1; D might be TRBD1 (6 bases). The CDR3 runs 12 residues. CDR1 and CDR2 (germline): ENHRY, SYGVKD. Trimming took off 6 bases at V and 7 bases at J, with 12 bases between the two ends. CDR3 amino acids: CAISGGANEAFF. The CDR3 DNA reads TGTGCCATCAGCGGGGGCGCGAATGAAGCTTTCTTT.

This rearrangement joins TRBV6-5 to TRBJ2-1, with TRBD2 matching over 10 bases. Germline loops: CDR1 MNHEY, CDR2 SVGAGI. V lost 11 bases, J lost 8 bases, and 15 bases stayed unmatched. The CDR3 is 15 residues long. Here the CDR3 DNA reads TGTGCCGTTGCCGGGCTAGCGGGGGTTATCCATGAGCAGTTCTTC. This gives the protein CAVAGLAGVIHEQFF.

The V call is TRBV12-3 or TRBV12-4, the J call TRBJ2-1; the match to TRBD1 covers 9 bases. CDR3 size: 15 residues. J was trimmed by 4 bases and V by 10 bases; bases with no gene match: 11. In nucleotides, the CDR3 is TGTGCCAACAGGCTGACAGGGGGTAGGTACAATGAGCAGTTCTTC. The encoded protein is CANRLTGGRYNEQFF.

The V and J genes are TRBV12-3 or TRBV12-4 and TRBJ2-3; TRBD1 is a possible D gene (5 bases). Trimming left V 6 bases short and J 8 bases short, with 12 bases between. The CDR3 loop spans 12 amino acids. The CDR3 protein is CASSLPQGTQYF. The CDR3, as DNA: TGTGCCAGCAGCTTACCCCAGGGTACGCAGTATTTT.

The V call is TRBV6-2 or TRBV6-3, the J call TRBJ1-5; 9 nucleotides line up with TRBD2. The J call may be wrong; the DNA end is better matched by TRBJ2-3. The CDR3 spans 14 residues. CDR1 and CDR2 from the germline V gene are MNHEY and SVGEGT. The CDR3 nucleotides are TGTGCCAGCCTAGCGGGACAGCGTGGTCAGCCCCAGTATTTT. This encodes CASLAGQRGQPQYF.

DNA for the CDR3: TGCGCCAGCAGCTGGACTAGCGGGAAGCTGGGGCAAGAGACCCCGTACTTC. This codes for CASSWTSGKLGQETPYF. The chain carries TRBV5-1 and TRBJ2-7, with 12 bases fitting TRBD2. With V trimmed by 3 bases and J by 12 bases, 19 bases remained unmatched. The CDR3 has 17 amino acids. The germline V gene encodes CDR1 SGHRS and CDR2 YFSETQ.

This chain uses TRBV7-9 with TRBJ1-2; 9 nucleotides align to TRBD1. Looked up from germline, CDR1 is SEHNR and CDR2 is FQNEAQ (reference sequence). The CDR3 covers 15 residues. V lost 3 bases and J lost 8; bases outside the gene matches: 10. DNA of the CDR3: TGTGCCAGCAGCTTCTGGGACAGGGCAGGTGGAGGCTACACCTTC. This sequence encodes CASSFWDRAGGGYTF.

The V call is TRBV7-9, the J call TRBJ1-6, with D unclear. This CDR3 has 16 residues. The V end lost 3 bases, the J end lost 0 bases, and 9 bases lay between the germline ends. The germline V gene has CDR1 SEHNR and CDR2 FQNEAQ (reference sequence). CDR3 protein: CASSFGVSSYNSPLHF. The CDR3 DNA sequence: TGTGCCAGCAGCTTCGGGGTCAGCTCCTATAATTCACCCCTCCACTTT. Full variable domain (missing parts from reference TRBV7-9 and TRBJ1-6): DTGVSQNPRHKITKRGQNVTFRCDPISEHNRLYWYRQTLGQGPEFLTYFQNEAQLEKSRLLSDRFSAERPKGSFSTLEIQRTEQGDSAMYLCASSFGVSSYNSPLHFGNGTRLTVT.

This clonotype was counted between two and nine times. The chain has TRBV5-4 and TRBJ1-1; 7 bases map to TRBD1. Trimming cost V 4 bases and J 4 bases; bases outside gene matches: 10. Looked up from germline, CDR1 is SGHNT and CDR2 is YYREEE (reference sequence). This CDR3 comprises 15 residues. The CDR3 spells CASSMTGRGGTEAFF. CDR3 DNA: TGTGCCAGCAGCATGACAGGGAGAGGGGGCACTGAAGCTTTCTTT.

There are a few counts of this clonotype. The J gene is TRBJ2-1, the V gene TRBV3-1, with unresolved D. Trimming shortened V by 1 base and J by 9 bases, and 4 bases separated the two germline ends. Germline lookup yields CDR1 LGHDT and CDR2 YNNKEL (reference sequence). The CDR3 totals 11 residues. As DNA, the CDR3 is TGTGCCAGCAGCCAAGTACTTGAGCAGTTCTTC. Translated, it gives CASSQVLEQFF.

This clonotype was seen more than once but under ten times. V is TRBV5-1 and J is TRBJ1-2; possible D gene TRBD1, 6 bases. This CDR3 is 15 amino acids long. The germline V gene has CDR1 SGHRS and CDR2 YFSETQ. Between the trimmed V and J ends, which lost 7 bases and 1 base, there was a span of 17 bases. The CDR3 protein is CASGSNSDSNYGYTF. CDR3 nucleotides: TGCGCCAGCGGCTCCAACTCGGACAGTAACTATGGCTACACCTTC.

The chain joins TRBV6-2 or TRBV6-3 to TRBJ2-1; weak D call: TRBD2 (6 bases). Germline CDR1 and CDR2: MNHEY and SVGEGT. The length of the CDR3 is 15 residues. V shed 2 bases and J shed 4 bases, with 12 bases lying between them. DNA of the CDR3: TGTGCCAGCAGTTACGTGGGAGGACCGTACAATGAGCAGTTCTTC. Translating gives CASSYVGGPYNEQFF.

This clonotype showed up many times. The chain recombines TRBV7-2 with TRBJ2-7; D gene uncertain. V lost 2 bases and J 6 bases, leaving 11 bases between the germline ends. CDR1 SGHTA and CDR2 FQGNSA come from the germline V gene. This CDR3 is 13 amino acids long. The CDR3, as DNA: TGTGCCAGCAGCTTAAGTCTGGATTCCGAGCAGTACTTC. Its translation is CASSLSLDSEQYF. The whole variable domain, filled in from reference TRBV7-2 and TRBJ2-7, reads GAGVSQSPSNKVTEKGKDVELRCDPISGHTALYWYRQSLGQGLEFLIYFQGNSAPDKSGLPSDRFSAERTGGSVSTLTIQRTQQEDSAVYLCASSLSLDSEQYFGPGTRLTVT.

The table lists this clonotype with many counts. The chain joins TRBV10-3 to TRBJ1-6, with D perhaps matching TRBD1 (6 bases). In germline, CDR1 is ENHRY, CDR2 SYGVKD. The CDR3 loop spans 14 amino acids. The germline V and J ends were trimmed by 3 bases and 7 bases, with 10 bases remaining between them. Here the CDR3 reads CAISDRQGNSPLHF. The CDR3 coding sequence is TGTGCCATCAGTGATAGGCAGGGGAATTCACCCCTCCACTTT.

Notes on this clonotype: This may arise from a read error, as a much more abundant clone is one base away. V and J are TRBV10-3 and TRBJ2-5; 9 bases agree with TRBD1. The J segment lost 11 bases and the V segment lost 7 bases, leaving 11 bases of the junction unmatched. Germline CDR1 is ENHRY and CDR2 is SYGVKD. This CDR3 is built from 13 residues. The CDR3 DNA is TGTGCCATCATGGGGACAGGGTCCAATGAGCAGTACTTC. Its translation: CAIMGTGSNEQYF.

The chain combines TRBV6-5 with TRBJ1-2; 7 bases are shared with TRBD1. The CDR3 consists of 13 residues. The germline gives CDR1 MNHEY, CDR2 SVGAGI. J was trimmed by 7 bases and V by 7 bases; bases with no gene match: 9. In DNA form, the CDR3 reads TGTGCCAGCACTAGGGGACAGCGAGGTGGCTACACCTTC. This sequence encodes CASTRGQRGGYTF.

Details on this clonotype: This may be a read error, as it is one base from a much larger clone. This rearrangement joins TRBV6-1 to TRBJ2-5; D gene ambiguous. CDR3 size: 13 residues. V lost 2 bases and J lost 5, with 9 bases in between. Germline V gene sequence: CDR1 MNHNS, CDR2 SASEGT. This CDR3 reads CASSERRMETQYF. The CDR3 coding sequence is TGTGCCAGCAGTGAAAGGCGTATGGAGACCCAGTACTTC.

This clonotype has at least ten counts. The chain joins TRBV7-2 to TRBJ2-5, with D perhaps matching TRBD2 (6 bases). There are 12 residues in the CDR3. The V gene lost 8 bases and the J gene lost 0 bases, with 7 bases spanning the gap. Germline CDR1 and CDR2: SGHTA and FQGNSA. The DNA for the CDR3 is TGTGCCAGCGGGGGGTACCAAGAGACCCAGTACTTC. This encodes CASGGYQETQYF.

The chain links TRBV5-1 to TRBJ2-3, with D possibly called TRBD1 or TRBD2 (6 bases each). Germline values: CDR1 SGHRS, CDR2 YFSETQ. V lost 3 bases, J lost 5 bases, and 13 bases lay in between. The CDR3 spans 14 residues. The CDR3 coding sequence is TGCGCCAGCAGCTGGGACGGGGGCGGAGATACGCAGTATTTT. Amino acid sequence: CASSWDGGGDTQYF.

A note on this clonotype: Since a much larger clone is just one base distant, this may be a read error. The gene calls are TRBV9 and TRBJ1-2, with D tentatively TRBD1 (6 bases). The germline V gene has CDR1 SGDLS and CDR2 YYNGEE. The CDR3 contains 15 residues. V lost 2 bases and J 0 bases, leaving 11 bases between the germline ends. The CDR3, as DNA: TGTGCCAGCAGCGTCGGACAGCCTTCTAACTATGGCTACACCTTC. Translated: CASSVGQPSNYGYTF.